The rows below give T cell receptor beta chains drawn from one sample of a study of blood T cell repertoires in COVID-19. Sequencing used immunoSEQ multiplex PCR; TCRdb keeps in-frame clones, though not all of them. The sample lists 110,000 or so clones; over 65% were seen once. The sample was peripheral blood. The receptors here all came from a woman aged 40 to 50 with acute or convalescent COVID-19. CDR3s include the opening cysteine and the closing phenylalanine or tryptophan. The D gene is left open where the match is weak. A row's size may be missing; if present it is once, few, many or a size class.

cdr3_nt: TGTGCTAGTGGTTTCAGGGAACCCGGGGAGCTGTTTTTT; cdr3_aa: CASGFREPGELFF; v_call: TRBV12-5; clone_size: .; j_call: TRBJ2-2; d_call: .
cdr3_nt: TGTGCCAGCGTCAGAAGTAACTATGGCTACACCTTC; cdr3_aa: CASVRSNYGYTF; v_call: TRBV5-6; clone_size: .; j_call: TRBJ1-2; d_call: .
cdr3_nt: TGTGCCAGCAGTCCGACCAAGGGGGCGCGGGGCTACACCTTC; cdr3_aa: CASSPTKGARGYTF; v_call: TRBV6-5; clone_size: .; j_call: TRBJ1-2; d_call: TRBD1
cdr3_nt: TGCGCCAGCAGCCAGGGGGCGGGGAACACTGAAGCTTTCTTT; cdr3_aa: CASSQGAGNTEAFF; v_call: TRBV5-1; clone_size: .; j_call: TRBJ1-1; d_call: TRBD1
cdr3_nt: TGTGCCTGGAGGGATGACAGTCCCAATCAGCCCCAGCATTTT; cdr3_aa: CAWRDDSPNQPQHF; v_call: TRBV30; clone_size: .; j_call: TRBJ1-5; d_call: .
cdr3_nt: TGTGCCAGCAACGTTCAGGGGGCGGTAGGGGAGACCCAGTACTTC; cdr3_aa: CASNVQGAVGETQYF; v_call: TRBV5-6; clone_size: .; j_call: TRBJ2-5; d_call: TRBD1
cdr3_nt: TGTGCCAGCAGCTTAGGGGGACACCCGAACACTGAAGCTTTCTTT; cdr3_aa: CASSLGGHPNTEAFF; v_call: TRBV7-2; clone_size: few; j_call: TRBJ1-1; d_call: .
cdr3_nt: TGCGCCAGCAGCTTGGTGGCCAATGAGCAGTTCTTC; cdr3_aa: CASSLVANEQFF; v_call: TRBV5-1; clone_size: .; j_call: TRBJ2-1; d_call: .
cdr3_nt: TGTGCCTGGATTCGGGGGGCATATGGCTACACCTTC; cdr3_aa: CAWIRGAYGYTF; v_call: TRBV30; clone_size: .; j_call: TRBJ1-2; d_call: .
cdr3_nt: TGTGCCAGCCGGAGGAGTTCTGGCTACACCTTC; cdr3_aa: CASRRSSGYTF; v_call: TRBV12-3/TRBV12-4; clone_size: .; j_call: TRBJ1-2; d_call: .
cdr3_nt: TGTGCCAGCAGTCAGGGGGCGACAGGGGGTGGCTACACCTTC; cdr3_aa: CASSQGATGGGYTF; v_call: TRBV3-1/TRBV3-2; clone_size: .; j_call: TRBJ1-2; d_call: TRBD1
cdr3_nt: TGTGCCAGCAGTTCCGGGAACGGACTCCACTATGGCTACACCTTC; cdr3_aa: CASSSGNGLHYGYTF; v_call: TRBV2; clone_size: .; j_call: TRBJ1-2; d_call: .
cdr3_nt: TGTGCCAGCAGTTCCTCTAGCAAAAGTATCTACGAGCAGTACTTC; cdr3_aa: CASSSSSKSIYEQYF; v_call: TRBV6-2/TRBV6-3; clone_size: .; j_call: TRBJ2-7; d_call: .
cdr3_nt: TGTGCCAGCAGTTACGGGGGAAGCTACAATGAGCAGTTCTTC; cdr3_aa: CASSYGGSYNEQFF; v_call: TRBV11-3; clone_size: once; j_call: TRBJ2-1; d_call: .
cdr3_nt: TGTGCCAGCAGCGTATTAGGCCCTCCAGCGGATACGCAGTATTTT; cdr3_aa: CASSVLGPPADTQYF; v_call: TRBV9; clone_size: once; j_call: TRBJ2-3; d_call: .
cdr3_nt: TGCGCCAGCAGCGGCCGACTCTACGAGCAGTACTTC; cdr3_aa: CASSGRLYEQYF; v_call: TRBV10-2; clone_size: .; j_call: TRBJ2-7; d_call: .
cdr3_nt: TGTGCCTGGAGTGTTGGGGGGTCCTACGAGCAGTACTTC; cdr3_aa: CAWSVGGSYEQYF; v_call: TRBV30; clone_size: few; j_call: TRBJ2-7; d_call: .
cdr3_nt: TGTGCCAGCAGTAAACGACAGGGGGACTCTGGGGCCAACGTCCTGACTTTC; cdr3_aa: CASSKRQGDSGANVLTF; v_call: TRBV6-2/TRBV6-3; clone_size: .; j_call: TRBJ2-6; d_call: TRBD1
cdr3_nt: TGTGCCAGCAGCTTATTAGCAGGGGAGCATGGCTACACCTTC; cdr3_aa: CASSLLAGEHGYTF; v_call: TRBV7-9; clone_size: .; j_call: TRBJ1-2; d_call: .
cdr3_nt: TGTGCCAGCAGCCAAACAGGAAACACCATATATTTT; cdr3_aa: CASSQTGNTIYF; v_call: TRBV3-1/TRBV3-2; clone_size: .; j_call: TRBJ1-3; d_call: .
cdr3_nt: TGTGCCAGCAGTGATCAGGGGGCAAAATATGGCTACACCTTC; cdr3_aa: CASSDQGAKYGYTF; v_call: TRBV6-6; clone_size: .; j_call: TRBJ1-2; d_call: TRBD1